This TCR beta chain comes out of a study of early T cells in non-severe SARS-CoV-2 infection. V was shortened by 3 bases and J by 5 bases, with 17 bases between the two germline ends. CDR3 length: 15 residues. Germline CDR1 and CDR2: SGHRS and YFSETQ. In this sample, this clonotype turned up many times. TCRdb re-derived calls from the 5' RACE reads in MiXCR, one entry per CDR3 protein. The profile shows just over 60,000 distinct CDR3 sequences, 7.5% to 10% of them singletons. The sample comprised whole blood. The receptor was isolated from an adult who was a healthcare worker with PCR-confirmed SARS-CoV-2 infection or an uninfected control (not recorded which). This sequence joins TRBV5-1 and TRBJ1-1; no reliable D call. The CDR3 is CASSWTGGRGTEAFF. DNA for the CDR3: TGCGCCAGCAGCTGGACTGGAGGGCGAGGAACTGAAGCTTTCTTT.